This T cell receptor beta chain was profiled in a study of immune evolution from preneoplasia to lung adenocarcinoma. Study-level points and caveats: KRAS-mutant nodules had the highest T cell clonality. Normal lung had highest clonality; later lesions appeared denser, more diverse.

The CDR3 has 16 residues. The V end was cut by 0 bases, the J end by 2 bases, with 10 bases between. Germline-derived CDR1 and CDR2 are MNHNS and SASEGT. Clones were read by immunoSEQ multiplex PCR, and TCRdb kept only the in-frame ones, dropping some. This sample has approximately 7,000 clones; 79% occur once, and the top ten carry around 3%. Each case's diagnosis was confirmed by two pathologists on H&E. Nucleic acids came from premalignant or tumor cells enriched by macro-dissection. On this clone: The antigen remains unidentified.

The sequenced sample consisted of FFPE invasive lung adenocarcinoma tissue. The TCR sequence derives from a person aged 35 to 50 with lung adenocarcinoma. The chain couples TRBV6-1 to TRBJ2-2, with a possible D match to TRBD1 (5 bases). The CDR3 DNA is TGTGCCAGCAGTGAAGCGTGGGGCAGAAACACCGGGGAGCTGTTTTTT. Amino acids: CASSEAWGRNTGELFF.